Below are 26 T cell receptor beta chains sequenced from a single sample in a study of blood T cell repertoires in COVID-19 (dated by TCRdb to the early 2020s). Library construction relied on the immunoSEQ multiplex PCR assay. TCRdb mirrors the immuneACCESS table, restricted to in-frame sequences. Some clones are absent from its copies; in checked studies, under half trace to an unresolved V gene, and the reason for the others is unknown. This sample has hundreds of thousands of clones in its table, and over 75% of those were observed once. 1% of the sample is taken by the ten largest. The sequenced sample was PBMCs or T cells enriched from blood (not recorded which). The receptors derive from a man aged 18 to 30 who had recovered from COVID-19.

This chain links TRBV4-3 with TRBJ2-1, with unresolved D. Per the germline V gene, CDR1 is LGHNA and CDR2 is YSLEER. The CDR3 is 13 amino acids. Trimming removed 0 bases at V and 6 bases at J, with 6 bases between. The CDR3 region is CASSQDPLNEQFF. The CDR3 bases are TGCGCCAGCAGCCAAGACCCTCTCAATGAGCAGTTCTTC.

The chain recombines TRBV10-1 with TRBJ2-5; TRBD2 is a possible D gene (5 bases). The germline CDR1 and CDR2 sequences are WNHNN and SYGVQD (reference sequence). The CDR3 is made up of 14 amino acids. V gave up 2 bases and J gave up 0 bases, with 7 bases separating them. For the CDR3, the DNA is TGCGCCAGCAGTGAGGGTAGCGACCAAGAGACCCAGTACTTC. Encoded protein: CASSEGSDQETQYF.

The chain recombines TRBV18 with TRBJ1-4; D call uncertain. The V and J ends lost 0 bases and 2 bases respectively, with 13 bases between them. From germline, CDR1 is KGHSH and CDR2 LQKENI. CDR3 length: 17 residues. The CDR3 DNA sequence: TGTGCCAGCTCACCACCTCCCCAGGCAGATACTAATGAAAAACTGTTTTTT. It codes for CASSPPPQADTNEKLFF.

The chain recombines TRBV24-1 with TRBJ2-1; 11 nucleotides agree with TRBD2. The CDR3 is made up of 16 amino acids. Germline values: CDR1 KGHDR, CDR2 SFDVKD. V trimming: 3 bases; J trimming: 8 bases; junction bases outside the gene matches: 8. The chain's CDR3 is CATSDHQLAGEDEQFF. As DNA, the CDR3 is TGTGCCACCAGTGATCACCAACTAGCGGGAGAGGATGAGCAGTTCTTC.

The V call is TRBV9, the J call TRBJ2-7; 9 nucleotides line up with TRBD1. Germline V lookup: CDR1 SGDLS, CDR2 YYNGEE. The CDR3 runs to 15 residues. The ends lost 2 bases at V and 4 bases at J; junction bases unmatched: 7. The CDR3 coding sequence is TGTGCCAGCAGCGTGGGGACAGGGCCGACGTACGAGCAGTACTTC. This encodes CASSVGTGPTYEQYF.

J is TRBJ1-4 and V is TRBV3-1 (or the pseudogene TRBV3-2); D remains unclear. Looked up from germline, CDR1 is LGHDT and CDR2 is YNNKEL (reference sequence). The length of the CDR3 is 13 residues. The V end was cut by 3 bases, the J end by 8 bases, with 10 bases between. The CDR3 DNA follows: TGTGCCAGCAGCCAGTCCGGGAACGAAAAACTGTTTTTT. Translation gives CASSQSGNEKLFF.

J is TRBJ1-2 and V is TRBV19, with D hard to call. This CDR3 spans 17 amino acids. Trimming removed 9 bases from V and 5 bases from J, with 28 bases in between. Looked up from germline, CDR1 is LNHDA and CDR2 is SQIVND (reference sequence). The CDR3 reads CASKPDRLTEEGYGYTF. CDR3 DNA: TGTGCCAGCAAGCCCGATCGCCTGACGGAGGAGGGATATGGCTACACCTTC.

The rearrangement joins TRBV5-1 to TRBJ2-1; 8 bases agree with TRBD2. Germline CDR1 SGHRS, CDR2 YFSETQ. V dropped 5 bases and J dropped 3; count of bases not matched to a gene: 7. CDR3 length equals 15 residues. The CDR3 DNA is TGCGCCAGCAGACGGGAGGGATTTAACTACAATGAGCAGTTCTTC. It codes for CASRREGFNYNEQFF.

This clone was detected once. The chain uses TRBV6-1 and TRBJ1-5, with D unresolved. Trimming removed 1 base from V and 7 bases from J, with 11 bases in between. CDR1 is MNHNS, CDR2 SASEGT, per germline. This CDR3 is 14 amino acids long. The CDR3 sequence: CASSEGGAWQPQHF. The CDR3 DNA reads TGTGCCAGCAGTGAAGGGGGAGCCTGGCAGCCCCAGCATTTT.

CDR3 sequence (DNA): TGTGCCAGCAGCACCGGGGGGGGCCAAGAGACCCAGTACTTC. This codes for CASSTGGGQETQYF. The chain is built from TRBV5-4 and TRBJ2-5; TRBD2 matches 8 bases. This CDR3 has 14 residues. After removal of 4 bases from V and 1 base from J, the junction contained 3 bases not matched to a gene. In germline, CDR1 is SGHNT, CDR2 YYREEE (reference sequence).

The rearrangement links TRBV24-1 to TRBJ2-7; D unclear. This CDR3 comprises 14 residues. Germline CDR1 and CDR2: KGHDR and SFDVKD. Trimming removed 4 bases from V and 3 bases from J, with 12 bases in between. The CDR3 nucleotides read TGTGCCACCAGTGACTCGACTGCAGTCTACGAGCAGTACTTC. It encodes CATSDSTAVYEQYF.

This clone was observed once. The rearrangement uses TRBV7-9 and TRBJ2-3; 11 bases are a match to TRBD1. CDR1 is SEHNR and CDR2 is FQNEAQ in the germline V gene (reference sequence). V lost 2 bases, J lost 9 bases, and 7 bases stayed unmatched. This CDR3 region has 15 residues. As DNA, the CDR3 is TGTGCCAGCAGCTTACGGGACAGGGGGAGGGGGACGCAGTATTTT. This sequence encodes CASSLRDRGRGTQYF.

The chain employs TRBV28 and TRBJ1-2; the match to TRBD1 covers 9 bases. Per germline, CDR1 MDHEN and CDR2 SYDVKM. V lost 4 bases and J lost 2; bases outside the gene matches: 8. The CDR3 length is 16 residues. CDR3 sequence: CASSSPRQGGNYGYTF. The CDR3 DNA is TGTGCCAGCAGTTCCCCGAGACAGGGGGGAAACTATGGCTACACCTTC.

The genes are TRBV7-9 and TRBJ1-1; TRBD1 is a possible D gene (6 bases). CDR1 is SEHNR, CDR2 FQNEAQ, per germline (reference sequence). V was cut by 7 bases and J by 4 bases, with 16 bases left in between. This CDR3 is built from 14 residues. The CDR3 DNA is TGTGCCAGCACCTCGACAGGAGACGGCACTGAAGCTTTCTTT. Residues: CASTSTGDGTEAFF.

The V and J genes are TRBV5-1 and TRBJ1-2; 7 bases fit TRBD1. Germline V gives CDR1 SGHRS, CDR2 YFSETQ. Trimming at V came to 4 bases and at J to 6 bases, leaving 15 bases not matched to a gene. This CDR3 is built from 16 residues. The CDR3 reads CASSQGTVYFPDGYTF. The CDR3, as DNA: TGCGCCAGCAGCCAGGGGACAGTATATTTCCCTGATGGCTACACCTTC.

The chain carries TRBV29-1 and TRBJ2-2; tentatively, D is TRBD2 (5 bases). CDR3 length: 13 amino acids. Germline CDR1 and CDR2: SQVTM and ANQGSEA. V was clipped by 4 bases and J by 6 bases, with 12 bases between them. The CDR3 reads CSVVGATPGELFF. DNA for the CDR3: TGCAGCGTTGTGGGAGCTACACCCGGGGAGCTGTTTTTT.

V gene TRBV2 combines with J gene TRBJ2-3; a weak D match, TRBD1 (6 bases). CDR1 SNHLY and CDR2 FYNNEI come from the germline V gene. Trimming removed 5 bases at V and 5 bases at J, with 20 bases between. This CDR3 comprises 16 residues. The CDR3 DNA reads TGTGCCAGCAGTCCCCAGGGGCCCAGGACGGGAGATACGCAGTATTTT. As protein: CASSPQGPRTGDTQYF.

This chain uses TRBV5-1 with TRBJ2-7; tentative D call: TRBD1 (5 bases). CDR3 length: 16 amino acids. The V end lost 7 bases, the J end lost 5 bases, and 25 bases lay between the germline ends. Germline V gene data show CDR1 as SGHRS and CDR2 as YFSETQ. The CDR3 DNA follows: TGCGCCAGCTCCCTGGGGCGGTTTGGTGCCCCCGACGAGCAGTACTTC. Encoded protein: CASSLGRFGAPDEQYF.

This sequence joins TRBV2 and TRBJ2-5; D may be TRBD2 (6 bases). The CDR3 is made up of 13 amino acids. CDR1 and CDR2 (germline): SNHLY, FYNNEI. V was trimmed by 6 bases and J by 5 bases, leaving 13 bases between them. The CDR3 here is CASSGRGGETQYF. The CDR3 DNA follows: TGTGCCAGCAGCGGGAGAGGTGGGGAGACCCAGTACTTC.

This chain joins TRBV5-1 and TRBJ1-1; the match to TRBD1 covers 12 bases. Germline trimming cut 0 bases from V and 3 bases from J; bases unmatched to any gene: 12. Germline V CDR1 and CDR2: SGHRS, YFSETQ. The length of the CDR3 is 19 residues. The CDR3 here is CASSLGLPGTGGEDTEAFF. DNA for the CDR3: TGCGCCAGCAGCTTGGGATTACCCGGGACAGGGGGCGAGGACACTGAAGCTTTCTTT.

The chain couples TRBV11-2 to TRBJ2-2; 11 bases map to TRBD1. Germline V gene lookup returns CDR1 SGHAT and CDR2 FQNNGV. The CDR3 contains 15 residues. The V segment lost 7 bases and the J segment 7 bases; nucleotides outside the gene matches: 8. The CDR3 bases are TGTGCCAGCACTCGGACAGGGGGCTCGGGCGGGGAGCTGTTTTTT. This gives the protein CASTRTGGSGGELFF.

The chain is built from TRBV11-2 and TRBJ2-5, with 12 bases fitting TRBD2. The ends lost 3 bases at V and 5 bases at J; junction bases unmatched: 4. Germline V gene lookup returns CDR1 SGHAT and CDR2 FQNNGV. The CDR3 runs 15 residues. The chain's CDR3 is CASSFLAGGGETQYF. In nucleotides, the CDR3 is TGTGCCAGCAGCTTCCTAGCGGGAGGGGGGGAGACCCAGTACTTC.

J is TRBJ2-5 and V is TRBV3-1 (or the pseudogene TRBV3-2), with 8 positions matching TRBD1. This CDR3 is 15 amino acids long. J lost 5 bases, V lost 1 base, and 6 bases had no gene match. Germline V gene sequence: CDR1 LGHDT, CDR2 YNNKEL (reference sequence). CDR3 coding DNA: TGTGCCAGCAGCCAAGCAGCAGGGGGCTATGAGACCCAGTACTTC. Protein sequence: CASSQAAGGYETQYF.

The chain joins TRBV29-1 to TRBJ2-7; 8 nucleotides align to TRBD1. Trimming cost V 4 bases and J 3 bases; bases outside gene matches: 26. This CDR3 is built from 20 residues. Germline V gene sequence: CDR1 SQVTM, CDR2 ANQGSEA. The DNA for the CDR3 is TGCAGCGTTGTGAAGGTGCGGCCGGGCGACAGGGGAGTTTGGAACTACGAGCAGTACTTC. Protein sequence: CSVVKVRPGDRGVWNYEQYF.

V gene TRBV6-5 combines with J gene TRBJ2-1, with D perhaps TRBD2 (6 bases). The CDR3 has 10 amino acids. Trimming left V 11 bases short and J 11 bases short, with 13 bases between. CDR1 MNHEY and CDR2 SVGAGI come from the germline V gene. The CDR3 bases are TGTGCCGCGGGGTCGGTCAAGCAGTTCTTC. Translating it yields CAAGSVKQFF.

The chain couples TRBV19 to TRBJ1-1; TRBD1 agrees at 10 bases. With 8 bases clipped from V and 5 bases from J, the junction kept 8 bases outside the gene matches. The germline gives CDR1 LNHDA, CDR2 SQIVND (reference sequence). The CDR3 runs 14 residues. The CDR3 nucleotides are TGTGCCAGTGGACAGGGGGGGAAGGGAACTGAAGCTTTCTTT. Its protein product is CASGQGGKGTEAFF.